The 7 T cell receptor beta chains reported below all come from one sample, sequenced in a study of graft-versus-host responses after intestinal transplantation. TCRdb's copy holds only in-frame clones and misses some; the assay was immunoSEQ multiplex PCR. The table shows around 20,000 clones, with over 70% occurring only once. The specimen was PBMCs, collected 14 days after transplant. The receptors were sampled from a human patient who received an intestinal transplant, so some T cells may come from the graft donor.

CDR3 sequence: CSVVLRGAGGEQYF. The CDR3 DNA follows: TGCAGCGTTGTCCTCAGGGGCGCCGGGGGCGAGCAGTACTTC. The V and J genes are TRBV29-1 and TRBJ2-7, with D possibly called TRBD1 or TRBD2 (6 bases each). The V and J ends lost 4 bases and 6 bases respectively, with 19 bases between them. The germline gives CDR1 SQVTM, CDR2 ANQGSEA. The CDR3 is 14 residues long.

This clone has a handful of counts. V gene TRBV5-6 combines with J gene TRBJ1-3; maybe TRBD1 (5 bases). This CDR3 contains 17 residues. The V gene lost 0 bases and the J gene lost 0 bases, with 13 bases spanning the gap. In germline, CDR1 is SGHDT, CDR2 YYEEEE. The CDR3 loop reads CASSLVWGSSSGNTIYF. CDR3 DNA: TGTGCCAGCAGCTTGGTATGGGGGTCGAGCTCTGGAAACACCATATATTTT.

This clone has only one observation. The chain carries TRBV5-1 and TRBJ2-1; D gene unclear. The CDR3 extends over 12 amino acids. V gave up 5 bases and J gave up 5 bases, with 8 bases separating them. Germline V gives CDR1 SGHRS, CDR2 YFSETQ. CDR3 sequence (DNA): TGCGCCAGCAGAAACTGGGACAATGAGCAGTTCTTC. Amino acid sequence: CASRNWDNEQFF.

This clone was seen a few times. CDR3 protein: CASRVKESPEQFF. The CDR3 nucleotides are TGTGCCAGCAGGGTCAAGGAGTCTCCGGAGCAGTTCTTC. The genes are TRBV6-4 and TRBJ2-1; D uncertain. This CDR3 is built from 13 residues. Trimming stripped 6 bases from V and 10 bases from J, with 16 bases between. Germline CDR1 reads MRHNA; CDR2 reads SNTAGT.

V is TRBV4-1 and J is TRBJ2-7, with a possible D match to TRBD1 (5 bases). Trimming removed 2 bases at V and 3 bases at J, with 11 bases between. Germline CDR1 MGHRA, CDR2 YSYEKL. CDR3 length equals 14 residues. The CDR3 DNA is TGCGCCAGCAGCCAAACCGACAGTTTCTACGAGCAGTACTTC. It is translated as CASSQTDSFYEQYF.

V is TRBV6-1 and J is TRBJ2-1; 8 nucleotides match TRBD1. This CDR3 is built from 15 residues. The germline V gene encodes CDR1 MNHNS and CDR2 SASEGT. The trim removed 7 bases at V and 6 bases at J, leaving 11 bases unmatched. CDR3 coding DNA: TGTGCCAGCACCTCGACAGGGGCAGTTCCCAATGAGCAGTTCTTC. This encodes CASTSTGAVPNEQFF.

The chain employs TRBV4-1 and TRBJ2-7; the D is unclear. Per the germline V gene, CDR1 is MGHRA and CDR2 is YSYEKL. V lost 4 bases and J 6 bases, leaving 16 bases between the germline ends. CDR3 size: 14 residues. The CDR3 here is CASSLQQAGGEQYF. The DNA of the CDR3 is TGCGCCAGCAGCCTCCAGCAGGCTGGCGGCGAGCAGTACTTC.